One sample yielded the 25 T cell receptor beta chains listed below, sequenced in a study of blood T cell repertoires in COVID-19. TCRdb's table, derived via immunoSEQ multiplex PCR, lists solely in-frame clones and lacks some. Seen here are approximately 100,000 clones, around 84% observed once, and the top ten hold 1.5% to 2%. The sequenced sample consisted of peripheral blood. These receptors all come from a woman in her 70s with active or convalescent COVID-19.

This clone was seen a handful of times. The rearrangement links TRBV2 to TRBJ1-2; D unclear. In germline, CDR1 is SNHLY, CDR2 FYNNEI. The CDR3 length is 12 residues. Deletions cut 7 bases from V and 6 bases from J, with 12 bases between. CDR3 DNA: TGTGCCAGCAACCGGGGAATGGATGGCTACACCTTC. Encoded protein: CASNRGMDGYTF.

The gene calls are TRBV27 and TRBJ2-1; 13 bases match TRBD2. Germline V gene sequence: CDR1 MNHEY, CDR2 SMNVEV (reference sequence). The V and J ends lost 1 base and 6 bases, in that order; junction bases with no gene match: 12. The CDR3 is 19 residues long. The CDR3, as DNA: TGTGCCAGCAGTTTATATCTCAAAGCCGGGACTAGCGGGACCAATGAGCAGTTCTTC. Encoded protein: CASSLYLKAGTSGTNEQFF.

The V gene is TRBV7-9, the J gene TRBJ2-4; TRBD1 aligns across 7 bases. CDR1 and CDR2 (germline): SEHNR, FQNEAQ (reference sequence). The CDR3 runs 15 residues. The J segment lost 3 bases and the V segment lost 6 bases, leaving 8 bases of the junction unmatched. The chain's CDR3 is CASSSDRVVKNIQYF. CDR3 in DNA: TGTGCCAGCAGTTCCGACAGGGTTGTCAAAAACATTCAGTACTTC.

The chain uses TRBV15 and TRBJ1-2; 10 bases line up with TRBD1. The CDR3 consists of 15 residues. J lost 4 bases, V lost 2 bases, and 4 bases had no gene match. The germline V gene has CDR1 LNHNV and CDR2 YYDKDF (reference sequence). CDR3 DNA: TGTGCCACCAGCAGACCTGGACAGGGGGTCTATGGCTACACCTTC. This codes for CATSRPGQGVYGYTF. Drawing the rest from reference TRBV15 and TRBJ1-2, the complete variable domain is DAMVIQNPRYQVTQFGKPVTLSCSQTLNHNVMYWYQQKSSQAPKLLFHYYDKDFNNEADTPDNFQSRRPNTSFCFLDIRSPGLGDTAMYLCATSRPGQGVYGYTFGSGTRLTVV.

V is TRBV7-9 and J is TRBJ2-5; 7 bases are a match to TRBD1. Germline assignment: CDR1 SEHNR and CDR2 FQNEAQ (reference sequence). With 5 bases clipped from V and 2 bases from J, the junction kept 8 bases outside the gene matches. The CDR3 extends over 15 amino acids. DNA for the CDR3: TGTGCCAGCAGCACAGGGACAGCTATTCAAGAGACCCAGTACTTC. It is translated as CASSTGTAIQETQYF.

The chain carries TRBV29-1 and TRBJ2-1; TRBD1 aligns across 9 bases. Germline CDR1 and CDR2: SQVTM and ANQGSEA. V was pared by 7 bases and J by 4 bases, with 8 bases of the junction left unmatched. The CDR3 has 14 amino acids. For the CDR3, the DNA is TGCAGCGGAAAAACCGGGACAGGGTACAATGAGCAGTTCTTC. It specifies CSGKTGTGYNEQFF.

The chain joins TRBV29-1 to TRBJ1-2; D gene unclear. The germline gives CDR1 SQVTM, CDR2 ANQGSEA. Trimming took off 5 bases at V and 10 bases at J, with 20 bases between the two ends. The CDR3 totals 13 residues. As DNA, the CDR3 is TGCAGCGTTTCCCCATCCTCGGGGAATTACTACACCTTC. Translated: CSVSPSSGNYYTF.

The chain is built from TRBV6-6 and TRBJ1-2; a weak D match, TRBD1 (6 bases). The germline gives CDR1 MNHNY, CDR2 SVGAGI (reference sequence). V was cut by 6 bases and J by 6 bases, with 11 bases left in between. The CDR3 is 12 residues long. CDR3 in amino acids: CASRPAGDGYTF. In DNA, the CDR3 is TGTGCCAGCAGGCCAGCAGGGGATGGCTACACCTTC.

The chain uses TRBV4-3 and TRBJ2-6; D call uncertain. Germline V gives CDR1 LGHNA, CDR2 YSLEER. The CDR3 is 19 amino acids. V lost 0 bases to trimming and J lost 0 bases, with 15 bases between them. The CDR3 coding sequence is TGCGCCAGCAGCCAAGATTTGCTAGACGTCTTCTCTGGGGCCAACGTCCTGACTTTC. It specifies CASSQDLLDVFSGANVLTF.

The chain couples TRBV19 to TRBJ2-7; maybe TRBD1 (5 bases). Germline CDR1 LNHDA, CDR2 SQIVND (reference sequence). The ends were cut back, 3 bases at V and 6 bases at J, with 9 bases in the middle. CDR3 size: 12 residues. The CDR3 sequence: CASSMLGAEQYF. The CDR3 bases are TGTGCCAGTAGTATGTTAGGGGCCGAGCAGTACTTC.

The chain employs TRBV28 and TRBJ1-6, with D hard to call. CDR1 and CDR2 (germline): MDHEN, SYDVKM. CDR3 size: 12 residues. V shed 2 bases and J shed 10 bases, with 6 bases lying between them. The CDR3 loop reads CASSLRGSPLHF. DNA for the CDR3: TGTGCCAGCAGTTTACGAGGGTCACCCCTCCACTTT.

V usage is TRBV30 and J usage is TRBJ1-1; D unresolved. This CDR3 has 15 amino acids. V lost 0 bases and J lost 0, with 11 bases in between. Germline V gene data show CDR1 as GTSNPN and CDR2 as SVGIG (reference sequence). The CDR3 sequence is CAWSVAEDLNTEAFF. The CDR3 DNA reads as TGTGCCTGGAGTGTAGCTGAGGATTTGAACACTGAAGCTTTCTTT.

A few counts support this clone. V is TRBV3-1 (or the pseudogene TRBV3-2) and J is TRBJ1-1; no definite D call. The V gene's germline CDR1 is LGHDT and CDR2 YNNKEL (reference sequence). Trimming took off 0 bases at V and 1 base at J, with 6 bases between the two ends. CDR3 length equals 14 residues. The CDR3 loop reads CASSQDIRNTEAFF. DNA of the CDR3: TGTGCCAGCAGCCAAGATATCCGGAACACTGAAGCTTTCTTT.

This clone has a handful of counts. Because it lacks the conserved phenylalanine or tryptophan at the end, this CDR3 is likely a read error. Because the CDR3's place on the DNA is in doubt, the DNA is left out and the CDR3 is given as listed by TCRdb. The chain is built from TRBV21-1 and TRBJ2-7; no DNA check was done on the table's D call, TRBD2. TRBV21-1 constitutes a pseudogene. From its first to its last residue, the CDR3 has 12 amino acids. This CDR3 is CASSRAGTSGRI.

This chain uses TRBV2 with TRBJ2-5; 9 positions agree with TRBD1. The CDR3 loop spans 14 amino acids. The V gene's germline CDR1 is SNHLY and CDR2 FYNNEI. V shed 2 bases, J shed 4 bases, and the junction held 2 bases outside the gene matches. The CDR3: CASSETGGGETQYF. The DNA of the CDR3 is TGTGCCAGCAGTGAAACAGGGGGCGGAGAGACCCAGTACTTC.

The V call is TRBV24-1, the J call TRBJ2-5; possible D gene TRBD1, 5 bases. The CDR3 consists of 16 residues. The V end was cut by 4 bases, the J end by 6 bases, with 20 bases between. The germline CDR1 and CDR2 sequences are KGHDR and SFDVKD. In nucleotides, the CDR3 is TGTGCCACCAGTGACTCCCGCCCAGGGTTTACGAAGACCCAGTACTTC. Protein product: CATSDSRPGFTKTQYF.

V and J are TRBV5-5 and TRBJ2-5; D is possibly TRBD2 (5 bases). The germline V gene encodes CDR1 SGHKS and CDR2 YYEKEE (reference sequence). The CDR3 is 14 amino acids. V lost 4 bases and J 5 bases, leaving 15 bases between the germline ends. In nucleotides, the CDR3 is TGTGCCAGCAGCATCCCCGGAGGAAGGGAGACCCAGTACTTC. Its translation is CASSIPGGRETQYF.

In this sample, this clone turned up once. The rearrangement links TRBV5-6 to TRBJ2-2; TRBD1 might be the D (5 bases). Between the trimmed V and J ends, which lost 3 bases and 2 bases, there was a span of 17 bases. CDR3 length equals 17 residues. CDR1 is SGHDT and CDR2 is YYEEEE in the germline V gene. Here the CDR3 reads CASSSRAFQGNTGELFF. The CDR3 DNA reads TGTGCCAGCAGCTCTAGAGCGTTCCAGGGCAACACCGGGGAGCTGTTTTTT.

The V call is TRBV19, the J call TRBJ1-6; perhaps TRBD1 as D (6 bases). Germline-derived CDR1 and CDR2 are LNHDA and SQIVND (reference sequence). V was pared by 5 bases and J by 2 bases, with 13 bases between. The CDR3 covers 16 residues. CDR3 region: CASSPRTETYNSPLHF. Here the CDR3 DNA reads TGTGCCAGTAGTCCAAGGACAGAAACCTATAATTCACCCCTCCACTTT.

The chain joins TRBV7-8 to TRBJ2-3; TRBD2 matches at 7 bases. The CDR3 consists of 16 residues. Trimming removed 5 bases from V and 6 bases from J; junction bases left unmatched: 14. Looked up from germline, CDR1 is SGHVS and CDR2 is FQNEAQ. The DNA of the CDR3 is TGTGCCAGCAGCGCGAGAGGCGGGGGAACCGTTGATACGCAGTATTTT. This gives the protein CASSARGGGTVDTQYF.

CDR3 sequence reads: CASSPPWASTDTQYF. The CDR3 region has the DNA TGTGCCAGCAGCCCACCTTGGGCTAGCACAGATACGCAGTATTTT. The rearrangement joins TRBV9 to TRBJ2-3; D remains unclear. The CDR3 length is 15 residues. Germline V CDR1 and CDR2: SGDLS, YYNGEE. Trimming took 4 bases from V and 0 from J, leaving 12 bases between them. Complete variable domain (other parts from reference TRBV9 and TRBJ2-3): DSGVTQTPKHLITATGQRVTLRCSPRSGDLSVYWYQQSLDQGLQFLIQYYNGEERAKGNILERFSAQQFPDLHSELNLSSLELGDSALYFCASSPPWASTDTQYFGPGTRLTVL.

The CDR3 region is CASSLARTGVGNTIYF. In nucleotides, the CDR3 is TGTGCCAGCAGCTTAGCGCGGACAGGGGTCGGAAACACCATATATTTT. The chain carries TRBV7-6 and TRBJ1-3, with 9 positions matching TRBD1. The CDR3 totals 16 residues. V shed 0 bases and J 4 bases; nucleotides not matched to a gene: 4. Per the germline V gene, CDR1 is SGHVS and CDR2 is FNYEAQ.

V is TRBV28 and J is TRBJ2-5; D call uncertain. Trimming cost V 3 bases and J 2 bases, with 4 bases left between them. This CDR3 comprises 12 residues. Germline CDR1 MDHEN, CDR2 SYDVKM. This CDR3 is CASSLTQETQYF. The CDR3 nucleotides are TGTGCCAGCAGTTTGACTCAAGAGACCCAGTACTTC. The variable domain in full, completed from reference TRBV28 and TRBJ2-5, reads DVKVTQSSRYLVKRTGEKVFLECVQDMDHENMFWYRQDPGLGLRLIYFSYDVKMKEKGDIPEGYSVSREKKERFSLILESASTNQTSMYLCASSLTQETQYFGPGTRLLVL.

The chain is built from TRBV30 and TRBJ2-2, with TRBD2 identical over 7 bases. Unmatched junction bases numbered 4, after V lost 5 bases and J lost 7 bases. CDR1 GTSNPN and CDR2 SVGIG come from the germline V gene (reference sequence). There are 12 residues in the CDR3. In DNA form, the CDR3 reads TGTGCCTGGCGGGAGGATGACGGGGAGCTGTTTTTT. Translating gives CAWREDDGELFF.

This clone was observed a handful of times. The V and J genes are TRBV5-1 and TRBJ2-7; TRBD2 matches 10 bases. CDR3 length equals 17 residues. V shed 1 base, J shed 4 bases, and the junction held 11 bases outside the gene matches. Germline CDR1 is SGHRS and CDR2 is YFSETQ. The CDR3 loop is CASSLSFSSGGTYEQYF. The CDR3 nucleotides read TGCGCCAGCAGCTTGTCTTTTTCTAGCGGGGGCACATACGAGCAGTACTTC. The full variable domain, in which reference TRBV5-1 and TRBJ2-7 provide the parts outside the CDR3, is KAGVTQTPRYLIKTRGQQVTLSCSPISGHRSVSWYQQTPGQGLQFLFEYFSETQRNKGNFPGRFSGRQFSNSRSEMNVSTLELGDSALYLCASSLSFSSGGTYEQYFGPGTRLTVT.